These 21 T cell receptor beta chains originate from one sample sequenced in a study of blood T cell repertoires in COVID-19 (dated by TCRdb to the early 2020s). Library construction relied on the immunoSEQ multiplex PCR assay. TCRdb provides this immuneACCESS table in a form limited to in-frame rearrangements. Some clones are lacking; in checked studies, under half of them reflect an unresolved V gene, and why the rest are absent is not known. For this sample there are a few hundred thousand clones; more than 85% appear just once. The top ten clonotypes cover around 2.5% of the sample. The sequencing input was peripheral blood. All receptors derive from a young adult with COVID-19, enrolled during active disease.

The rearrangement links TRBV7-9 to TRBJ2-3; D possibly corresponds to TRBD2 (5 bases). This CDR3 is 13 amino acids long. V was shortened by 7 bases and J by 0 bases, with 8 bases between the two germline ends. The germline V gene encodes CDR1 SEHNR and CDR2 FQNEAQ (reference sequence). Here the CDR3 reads CASMAGSTDTQYF. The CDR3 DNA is TGTGCCAGCATGGCGGGCAGCACAGATACGCAGTATTTT.

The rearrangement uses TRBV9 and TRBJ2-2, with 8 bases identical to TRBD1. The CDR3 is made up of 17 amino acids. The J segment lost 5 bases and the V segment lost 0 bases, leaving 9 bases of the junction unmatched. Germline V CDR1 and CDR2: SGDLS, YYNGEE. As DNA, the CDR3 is TGTGCCAGCAGCGTAGGCGTGGGGACAGGTTATACCGGGGAGCTGTTTTTT. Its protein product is CASSVGVGTGYTGELFF.

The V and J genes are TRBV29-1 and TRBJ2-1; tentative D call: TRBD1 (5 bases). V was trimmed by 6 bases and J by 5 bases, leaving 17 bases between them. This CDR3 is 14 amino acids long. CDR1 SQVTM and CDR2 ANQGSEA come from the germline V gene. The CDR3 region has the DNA TGCAGCGTGGCTGGACCCAGGGCAGACAATGAGCAGTTCTTC. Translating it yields CSVAGPRADNEQFF.

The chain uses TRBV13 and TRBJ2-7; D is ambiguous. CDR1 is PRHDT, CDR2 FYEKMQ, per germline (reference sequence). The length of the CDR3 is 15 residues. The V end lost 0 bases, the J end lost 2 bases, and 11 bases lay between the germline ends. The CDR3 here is CASSLGMRGPYEQYF. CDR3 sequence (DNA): TGTGCCAGCAGCTTAGGCATGCGCGGTCCCTACGAGCAGTACTTC.

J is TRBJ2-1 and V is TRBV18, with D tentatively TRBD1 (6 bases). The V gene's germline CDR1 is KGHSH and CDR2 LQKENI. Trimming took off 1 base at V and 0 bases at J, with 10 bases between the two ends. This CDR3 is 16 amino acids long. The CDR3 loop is CASSPRSGDSYNEQFF. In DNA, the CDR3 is TGTGCCAGCTCACCACGCTCAGGGGACTCCTACAATGAGCAGTTCTTC.

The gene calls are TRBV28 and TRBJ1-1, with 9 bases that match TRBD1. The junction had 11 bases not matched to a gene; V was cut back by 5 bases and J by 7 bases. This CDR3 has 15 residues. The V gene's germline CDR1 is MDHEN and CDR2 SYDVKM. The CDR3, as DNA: TGTGCCAGCAGTACCCAGTCGGGACAGGGCGTTGAAGCTTTCTTT. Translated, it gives CASSTQSGQGVEAFF.

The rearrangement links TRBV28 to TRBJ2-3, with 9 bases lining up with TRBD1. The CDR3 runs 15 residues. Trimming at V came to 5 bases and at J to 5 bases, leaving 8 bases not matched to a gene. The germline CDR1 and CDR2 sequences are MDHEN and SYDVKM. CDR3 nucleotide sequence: TGTGCCAGCAGTCCACGACAGGGGGATATAGATACGCAGTATTTT. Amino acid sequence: CASSPRQGDIDTQYF. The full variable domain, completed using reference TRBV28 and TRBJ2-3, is DVKVTQSSRYLVKRTGEKVFLECVQDMDHENMFWYRQDPGLGLRLIYFSYDVKMKEKGDIPEGYSVSREKKERFSLILESASTNQTSMYLCASSPRQGDIDTQYFGPGTRLTVL.

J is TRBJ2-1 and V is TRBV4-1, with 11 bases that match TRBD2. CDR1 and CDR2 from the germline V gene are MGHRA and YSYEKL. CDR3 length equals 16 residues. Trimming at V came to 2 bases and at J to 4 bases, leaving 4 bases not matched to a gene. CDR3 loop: CASSQTTSGMYNEQFF. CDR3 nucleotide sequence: TGCGCCAGCAGCCAAACGACTAGCGGGATGTACAATGAGCAGTTCTTC.

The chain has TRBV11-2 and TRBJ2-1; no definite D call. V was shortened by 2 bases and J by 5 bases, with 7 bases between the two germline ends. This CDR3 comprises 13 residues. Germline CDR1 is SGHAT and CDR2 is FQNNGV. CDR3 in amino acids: CASSLMSHNEQFF. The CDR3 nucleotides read TGTGCCAGCAGCTTAATGAGTCACAATGAGCAGTTCTTC.

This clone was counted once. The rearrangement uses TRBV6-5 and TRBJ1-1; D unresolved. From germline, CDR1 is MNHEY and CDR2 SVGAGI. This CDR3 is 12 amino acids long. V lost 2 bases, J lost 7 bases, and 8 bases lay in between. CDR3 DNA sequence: TGTGCCAGCAGTTACACAGCAGGTGAAGCTTTCTTT. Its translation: CASSYTAGEAFF.

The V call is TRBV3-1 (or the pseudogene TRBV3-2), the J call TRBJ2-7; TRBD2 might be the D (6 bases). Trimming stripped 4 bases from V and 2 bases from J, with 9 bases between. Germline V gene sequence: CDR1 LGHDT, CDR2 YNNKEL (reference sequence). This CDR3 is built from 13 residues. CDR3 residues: CASSLAETYEQYF. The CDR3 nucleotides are TGTGCCAGCAGCCTAGCGGAGACCTACGAGCAGTACTTC.

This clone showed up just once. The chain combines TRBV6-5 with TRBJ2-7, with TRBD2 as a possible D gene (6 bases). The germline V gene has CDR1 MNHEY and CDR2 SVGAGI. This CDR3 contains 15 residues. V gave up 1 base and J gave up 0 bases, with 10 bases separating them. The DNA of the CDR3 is TGTGCCAGCAGTTACTTAGGCGGGGCCTCCTACGAGCAGTACTTC. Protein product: CASSYLGGASYEQYF.

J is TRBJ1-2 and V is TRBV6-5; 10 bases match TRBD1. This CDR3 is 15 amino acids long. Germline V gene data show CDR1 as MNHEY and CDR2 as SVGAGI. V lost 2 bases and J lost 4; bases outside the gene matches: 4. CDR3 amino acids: CASSYAGQGTYGYTF. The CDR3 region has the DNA TGTGCCAGCAGTTACGCGGGACAGGGGACCTATGGCTACACCTTC.

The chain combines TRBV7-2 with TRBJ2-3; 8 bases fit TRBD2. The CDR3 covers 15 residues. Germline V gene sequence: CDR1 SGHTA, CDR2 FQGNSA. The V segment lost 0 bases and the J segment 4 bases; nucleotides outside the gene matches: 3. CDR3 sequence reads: CASSLAPGGPDTQYF. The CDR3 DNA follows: TGTGCCAGCAGCTTAGCCCCGGGAGGGCCAGATACGCAGTATTTT.

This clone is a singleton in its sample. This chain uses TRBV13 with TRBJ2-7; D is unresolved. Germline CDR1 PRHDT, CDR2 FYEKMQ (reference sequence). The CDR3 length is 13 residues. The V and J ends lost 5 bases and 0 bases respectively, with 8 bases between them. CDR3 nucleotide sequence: TGTGCCAGCAGCCCAGACACCTCCTACGAGCAGTACTTC. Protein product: CASSPDTSYEQYF. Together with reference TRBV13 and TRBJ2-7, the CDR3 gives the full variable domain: AAGVIQSPRHLIKEKRETATLKCYPIPRHDTVYWYQQGPGQDPQFLISFYEKMQSDKGSIPDRFSAQQFSDYHSELNMSSLELGDSALYFCASSPDTSYEQYFGPGTRLTVT.

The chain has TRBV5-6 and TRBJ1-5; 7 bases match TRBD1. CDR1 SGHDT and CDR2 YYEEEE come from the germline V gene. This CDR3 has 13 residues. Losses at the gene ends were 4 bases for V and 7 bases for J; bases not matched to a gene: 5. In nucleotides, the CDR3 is TGTGCCAGCAGCCTACAGGGGACGCAGCCCCAGCATTTT. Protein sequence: CASSLQGTQPQHF.

The CDR3 is CASRPRGRGIYEQYF. The CDR3 DNA is TGTGCCAGCAGACCCAGGGGGCGCGGGATCTACGAGCAGTACTTC. This chain joins TRBV28 and TRBJ2-7, with 8 bases that match TRBD1. The CDR3 consists of 15 residues. Trimming took 6 bases from V and 3 from J; bases not matched to a gene: 10. The germline gives CDR1 MDHEN, CDR2 SYDVKM.

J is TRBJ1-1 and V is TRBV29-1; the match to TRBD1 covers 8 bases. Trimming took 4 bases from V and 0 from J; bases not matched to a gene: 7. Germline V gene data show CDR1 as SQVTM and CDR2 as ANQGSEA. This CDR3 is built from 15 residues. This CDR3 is CSVVSQGVMNTEAFF. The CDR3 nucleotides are TGCAGCGTTGTATCACAGGGGGTCATGAACACTGAAGCTTTCTTT.

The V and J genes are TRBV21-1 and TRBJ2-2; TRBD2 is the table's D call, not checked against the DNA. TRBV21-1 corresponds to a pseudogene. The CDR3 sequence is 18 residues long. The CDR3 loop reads CASSKARRAGGSTGELFF. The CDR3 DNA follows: TGTGCCAGCAGCAAAGCGCGGAGGGCGGGAGGGTCCACCGGGGAGCTGTTTTTT.

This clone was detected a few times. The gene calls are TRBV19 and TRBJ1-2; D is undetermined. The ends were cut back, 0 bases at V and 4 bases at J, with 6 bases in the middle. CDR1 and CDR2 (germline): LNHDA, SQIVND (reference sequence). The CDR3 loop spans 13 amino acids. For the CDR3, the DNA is TGTGCCAGTAGTATAGAACCAGTCTATGGCTACACCTTC. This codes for CASSIEPVYGYTF. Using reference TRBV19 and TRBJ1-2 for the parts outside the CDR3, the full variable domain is DGGITQSPKYLFRKEGQNVTLSCEQNLNHDAMYWYRQDPGQGLRLIYYSQIVNDFQKGDIAEGYSVSREKKESFPLTVTSAQKNPTAFYLCASSIEPVYGYTFGSGTRLTVV.

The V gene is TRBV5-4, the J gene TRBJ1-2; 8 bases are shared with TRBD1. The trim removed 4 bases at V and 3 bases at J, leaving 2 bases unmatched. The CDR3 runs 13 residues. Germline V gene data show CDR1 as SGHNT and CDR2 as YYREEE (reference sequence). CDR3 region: CASSTGQDYGYTF. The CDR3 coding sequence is TGTGCCAGCAGCACGGGACAGGACTATGGCTACACCTTC.